This T cell receptor (beta chain) was profiled in a study of blood T cell repertoires in COVID-19. Study overall: Material from acute and convalescent COVID-19 was sourced from the United States, Italy and Spain. From T cells, B-cell-depleted T cells, or PBMCs came the material, which was cDNA or gDNA.

The protocol was immunoSEQ multiplex PCR, while the TCRdb copy is restricted to in-frame clones and leaves out a portion. The sample carries about 130,000 clones, 80% to 85% recorded once. CDR1 is SGHRS, CDR2 YFSETQ, per germline. The CDR3 totals 15 residues. The V end lost 0 bases, the J end lost 4 bases, and 13 bases lay between the germline ends. The source material was peripheral blood. This chain joins TRBV5-1 and TRBJ1-2; perhaps TRBD1 as D (6 bases). The clonotype was recovered from an older woman with active or convalescent COVID-19. The CDR3 loop reads CASSLVAGAVYGYTF. Here the CDR3 DNA reads TGCGCCAGCAGCTTGGTGGCGGGGGCGGTCTATGGCTACACCTTC.